Listed below are T cell receptor beta chains from one sample, sequenced in a study of cytomegalovirus exposure and HLA in healthy donors. Profiled with immunoSEQ multiplex PCR; TCRdb holds only in-frame clones, not every one. This sample has about 110,000 clones, with approximately 80% found just once. The sample was PBMCs. These receptors all stem from a male donor in good health and CMV-seronegative. Each CDR3 is given with its conserved first and last residue. D genes are given only for firm matches. Clone size appears in some rows only: once, few, many, or a class for an expanded clone.

clone_size: -; d_call: TRBD2; j_call: TRBJ2-5; v_call: TRBV9; cdr3_aa: CASSSRLAGVAETQYF; cdr3_nt: TGTGCCAGCAGCTCAAGACTAGCGGGAGTAGCAGAGACCCAGTACTTC
clone_size: -; d_call: -; j_call: TRBJ2-1; v_call: TRBV6-4; cdr3_aa: CASSFEQGPYNEQFF; cdr3_nt: TGTGCCAGCAGCTTTGAACAGGGACCCTACAATGAGCAGTTCTTC
clone_size: -; d_call: TRBD2; j_call: TRBJ2-7; v_call: TRBV6-5; cdr3_aa: CASTKAGMGVGEQYF; cdr3_nt: TGTGCCAGCACTAAAGCGGGAATGGGGGTTGGAGAGCAGTACTTC
clone_size: -; d_call: TRBD1; j_call: TRBJ1-3; v_call: TRBV7-2; cdr3_aa: CASRRGTAGNTIYF; cdr3_nt: TGTGCCAGCAGGCGCGGGACAGCTGGAAACACCATATATTTT
clone_size: few; d_call: -; j_call: TRBJ2-2; v_call: TRBV30; cdr3_aa: CAWGPGELFF; cdr3_nt: TGTGCCTGGGGGCCCGGGGAGCTGTTTTTT
clone_size: -; d_call: TRBD1; j_call: TRBJ1-2; v_call: TRBV29-1; cdr3_aa: CSAGQGITHGYTF; cdr3_nt: TGCAGCGCAGGACAGGGCATCACCCATGGCTACACCTTC
clone_size: -; d_call: -; j_call: TRBJ2-7; v_call: TRBV6-1; cdr3_aa: CASSEVPGREQYF; cdr3_nt: TGTGCCAGCAGTGAAGTTCCGGGTCGAGAGCAGTACTTC
clone_size: -; d_call: -; j_call: TRBJ2-1; v_call: TRBV18; cdr3_aa: CASSPPGLQNNEQFF; cdr3_nt: TGTGCCAGCTCACCTCCGGGACTCCAAAACAATGAGCAGTTCTTC
clone_size: -; d_call: -; j_call: TRBJ2-1; v_call: TRBV20-1; cdr3_aa: CSALSWREQFF; cdr3_nt: TGCAGTGCTCTTAGTTGGCGGGAGCAGTTCTTC
clone_size: -; d_call: -; j_call: TRBJ2-6; v_call: TRBV19; cdr3_aa: CASTKQDSGANVLTF; cdr3_nt: TGTGCCAGTACCAAACAGGACTCTGGGGCCAACGTCCTGACTTTC